The TCR beta chain under discussion was sequenced for a study of T cell responses to AZD1222 COVID-19 vaccine. Overall study results and limits: The sample set comprised mostly white British donors with more females, and clonal diversity was possibly underestimated. Spike-specific TCR breadth rose after two AZD1222 doses, and depth rose as well. It was only six AZD1222 recipients who were seropositive at baseline. CD4 TCRs linked to vaccination spanned spike, dominating at 160-218 and 743-854.

Data came from immunoSEQ multiplex PCR; TCRdb stores just in-frame clones and leaves some out. The table has 120,000 or so clones, 75% to 90% seen once. Worth noting for this clone: Its specificity is not known.

The sequencing used peripheral blood, collected on day 0 of MenACWY control vaccination. This clonotype was sampled from an adult in good health.

CDR3 sequence: CASGGGQDSYNEQFF. CDR3 DNA sequence: TGTGCCAGCGGGGGTGGACAGGACTCCTACAATGAGCAGTTCTTC. This sequence joins TRBV6-5 and TRBJ2-1, with 7 bases identical to TRBD1. The CDR3 loop spans 15 amino acids. Per germline, CDR1 MNHEY and CDR2 SVGAGI. The ends lost 8 bases at V and 0 bases at J; junction bases unmatched: 7.